This T cell receptor (beta chain) derives from a study of Graves' ophthalmopathy and Graves' hyperthyroidism. Study background: Before any treatment was given, at initial diagnosis, peripheral blood was collected.

General study results and limits: Ophthalmopathy and stable hyperthyroidism were discriminated by a 13-signature model, with about 90% sensitivity and around 81% specificity.

In this sample, this clonotype turned up many times. Its target is unknown. From RNA, the CDR3 regions of TCR beta chains were amplified and sequenced. First-round RT-PCR relied on HTBI primers, and a second-round multiplex PCR came next. A single record per CDR3 protein comes from TCRdb applying MiXCR to the multiplex PCR reads. This table holds roughly 610,000 distinct CDR3 sequences, 22% found once. The CDR3 loop spans 15 amino acids. The germline V gene has CDR1 DFQATT and CDR2 SNEGSKA (reference sequence). Trimming cost V 2 bases and J 2 bases; bases outside gene matches: 7. Eligible hyperthyroidism cases comprised new diagnoses of under 2 months' duration in individuals aged 18 to 65.

The specimen sequenced was peripheral blood. This clonotype was sampled from a young woman with stable Graves' hyperthyroidism. Some clones in this sample may be carry-over from other donors' samples. The rearrangement uses TRBV20-1 and TRBJ2-5, with TRBD2 identical over 8 bases. This CDR3 is CSARQAGVNQETQYF. The DNA of the CDR3 is TGCAGTGCTAGACAAGCGGGGGTGAATCAAGAGACCCAGTACTTC.